Following are 27 T cell receptor beta chains from one sample sequenced in a study of shared clonotypes between healthy human individuals. TCRdb keeps only in-frame clones here, not all; method: immunoSEQ multiplex PCR. Among approximately 1,000,000 clones listed, approximately 77% were seen once. Material: memory CD4+ T cells from PBMCs. Subset described: CD45RA-negative fraction. These receptors all stem from a young man in good health. Some clones in this sample may be carry-over from other donors' samples.

This chain links TRBV18 with TRBJ1-3, with no clear D. Per the germline V gene, CDR1 is KGHSH and CDR2 is LQKENI. The CDR3 sequence is 16 residues long. Between the trimmed V and J ends, which lost 4 bases and 0 bases, there was a span of 13 bases. The CDR3 sequence is CASSLVQDLSGNTIYF. DNA for the CDR3: TGTGCCAGCTCACTAGTTCAGGACCTCTCTGGAAACACCATATATTTT.

This rearrangement joins TRBV5-1 to TRBJ1-2; weak D call: TRBD1 (5 bases). The CDR3 runs 15 residues. Germline V gene data show CDR1 as SGHRS and CDR2 as YFSETQ. Trimming took off 2 bases at V and 9 bases at J, with 20 bases between the two ends. For the CDR3, the DNA is TGCGCCAGCAGCTTAATCCCCGGGACGGAAGCAAGCTACACCTTC. Protein sequence: CASSLIPGTEASYTF.

The gene calls are TRBV5-1 and TRBJ1-4; TRBD1 aligns across 11 bases. With 2 bases clipped from V and 7 bases from J, the junction kept 1 base outside the gene matches. This CDR3 has 14 amino acids. Germline values: CDR1 SGHRS, CDR2 YFSETQ. The chain's CDR3 is CASSFGTGGEKLFF. DNA for the CDR3: TGCGCCAGCAGCTTCGGGACAGGGGGTGAAAAACTGTTTTTT.

This clone has at least ten counts. The sample holds other DNA sequences that translate to the same CDR3. The chain couples TRBV5-5 to TRBJ1-4; D call uncertain. Trimming cost V 1 base and J 6 bases, with 10 bases left between them. The CDR3 sequence is 14 residues long. Germline CDR1 and CDR2: SGHKS and YYEKEE (reference sequence). CDR3 region: CASSLYGGDEKLFF. As DNA, the CDR3 is TGTGCCAGCAGCTTGTACGGAGGAGATGAAAAACTGTTTTTT.

Worth noting for this clone: Other nucleotide sequences in the sample specify the same CDR3. The V and J genes are TRBV30 and TRBJ1-5, with D perhaps matching TRBD1 (5 bases). The CDR3 has 13 residues. V lost 0 bases to trimming and J lost 5 bases, with 8 bases between them. Germline V gene data show CDR1 as GTSNPN and CDR2 as SVGIG (reference sequence). The CDR3 DNA follows: TGTGCCTGGAGTGTACAGGTTGATCAGCCCCAGCATTTT. As protein: CAWSVQVDQPQHF. Full variable domain (remainder filled in from reference TRBV30 and TRBJ1-5): SQTIHQWPATLVQPVGSPLSLECTVEGTSNPNLYWYRQAAGRGLQLLFYSVGIGQISSEVPQNLSASRPQDRQFILSSKKLLLSDSGFYLCAWSVQVDQPQHFGDGTRLSIL.

The chain carries TRBV7-2 and TRBJ1-5; D is undetermined. The CDR3 is 12 residues long. The V and J ends lost 2 bases and 4 bases respectively, with 3 bases between them. Germline V lookup: CDR1 SGHTA, CDR2 FQGNSA. CDR3 protein: CASSLLNQPQHF. CDR3 bases: TGTGCCAGCAGCTTACTGAATCAGCCCCAGCATTTT. Full variable domain (rest looked up from reference TRBV7-2 and TRBJ1-5): GAGVSQSPSNKVTEKGKDVELRCDPISGHTALYWYRQSLGQGLEFLIYFQGNSAPDKSGLPSDRFSAERTGGSVSTLTIQRTQQEDSAVYLCASSLLNQPQHFGDGTRLSIL.

This chain joins TRBV4-2 and TRBJ2-7, with 9 bases aligning to TRBD2. The CDR3 has 15 amino acids. J lost 1 base, V lost 4 bases, and 5 bases had no gene match. CDR1 and CDR2 from the germline V gene are LGHNA and YNFKEQ. The CDR3 DNA follows: TGTGCCAGCAGCCGTAGCGGGAGCGAATCCTACGAGCAGTACTTC. This codes for CASSRSGSESYEQYF.

There are a few counts of this clone. CDR3 nucleotide sequence: TGTGCCAGCAGCGAGACAGGGGGGTACACTGAAGCTTTCTTT. Translation: CASSETGGYTEAFF. V gene TRBV7-9 combines with J gene TRBJ1-1; 9 bases match TRBD1. Per germline, CDR1 SEHNR and CDR2 FQNEAQ (reference sequence). J gave up 3 bases and V 5 bases, and 4 bases lay outside the gene matches. The CDR3 extends over 14 amino acids. The variable domain in full, with the rest retrieved from reference TRBV7-9 and TRBJ1-1, is DTGVSQNPRHKITKRGQNVTFRCDPISEHNRLYWYRQTLGQGPEFLTYFQNEAQLEKSRLLSDRFSAERPKGSFSTLEIQRTEQGDSAMYLCASSETGGYTEAFFGQGTRLTVV.

The chain joins TRBV2 to TRBJ1-2, with 9 positions matching TRBD1. Per the germline V gene, CDR1 is SNHLY and CDR2 is FYNNEI. CDR3 size: 14 residues. V shed 6 bases, J shed 7 bases, and the junction held 9 bases outside the gene matches. The chain's CDR3 is CASSPGQGRSGYTF. The CDR3 DNA reads TGTGCCAGCAGCCCGGGACAGGGACGTTCTGGCTACACCTTC. Using reference TRBV2 and TRBJ1-2 for the parts outside the CDR3, the full variable domain is EPEVTQTPSHQVTQMGQEVILRCVPISNHLYFYWYRQILGQKVEFLVSFYNNEISEKSEIFDDQFSVERPDGSNFTLKIRSTKLEDSAMYFCASSPGQGRSGYTFGSGTRLTVV.

The J gene is TRBJ1-1, the V gene TRBV10-1; D gene unclear. Trimming removed 6 bases at V and 3 bases at J, with 17 bases between. The germline gives CDR1 WNHNN, CDR2 SYGVQD (reference sequence). The CDR3 loop spans 15 amino acids. CDR3 DNA sequence: TGCGCCAGCAGCGAACTGGACCGAGTAGACACTGAAGCTTTCTTT. Protein sequence: CASSELDRVDTEAFF.

In this sample, this clone turned up many times. This rearrangement joins TRBV9 to TRBJ1-1, with D possibly being TRBD1 (6 bases). CDR3 length: 15 amino acids. CDR1 SGDLS and CDR2 YYNGEE come from the germline V gene. V was trimmed by 1 base and J by 3 bases, leaving 13 bases between them. The CDR3, as DNA: TGTGCCAGCAGCGTAAACAGGGATGAGGACACTGAAGCTTTCTTT. This translates into CASSVNRDEDTEAFF.

The gene calls are TRBV6-5 and TRBJ1-3; D is unresolved. V lost 5 bases and J 2 bases, leaving 13 bases between the germline ends. This CDR3 contains 15 residues. Germline lookup yields CDR1 MNHEY and CDR2 SVGAGI. For the CDR3, the DNA is TGTGCCAGCAGTCTACCGACCGGGGCTGGAAACACCATATATTTT. Translation: CASSLPTGAGNTIYF.

The genes are TRBV10-3 and TRBJ2-6; D possibly uses TRBD1 or TRBD2 (5 bases each). V dropped 3 bases and J dropped 0 bases, with 12 bases sitting between them. The CDR3 loop spans 17 amino acids. Germline loops: CDR1 ENHRY, CDR2 SYGVKD. CDR3 DNA: TGTGCCATCAGTGACCAGCCAGGGAGCTCTGGGGCCAACGTCCTGACTTTC. Translating gives CAISDQPGSSGANVLTF.

This chain links TRBV28 with TRBJ2-3, with TRBD1 identical over 9 bases. CDR3 length: 15 residues. In germline, CDR1 is MDHEN, CDR2 SYDVKM. Trimming at V came to 5 bases and at J to 1 base, leaving 4 bases not matched to a gene. The CDR3: CASSTGTGRTDTQYF. The CDR3 DNA is TGTGCCAGCAGTACTGGGACAGGGCGCACAGATACGCAGTATTTT.

V gene TRBV6-6 combines with J gene TRBJ2-7; TRBD2 might be the D (5 bases). Germline CDR1 reads MNHNY; CDR2 reads SVGAGI (reference sequence). The CDR3 is 16 amino acids. The V end was cut by 7 bases, the J end by 6 bases, with 25 bases between. DNA of the CDR3: TGTGCCAGCATCTCCGGCTTGGGGAGTGACCTTTTCGAGCAGTACTTC. It encodes CASISGLGSDLFEQYF.

This chain uses TRBV6-6 with TRBJ2-3, with D tentatively TRBD2 (5 bases). The CDR3 runs to 12 residues. Trimming removed 7 bases from V and 1 base from J, with 6 bases in between. Per the germline V gene, CDR1 is MNHNY and CDR2 is SVGAGI (reference sequence). The CDR3 is CASMRGTDTQYF. DNA for the CDR3: TGTGCCAGCATGAGGGGCACAGATACGCAGTATTTT.

The rearrangement uses TRBV6-6 and TRBJ2-6; the D is unclear. V was shortened by 2 bases and J by 4 bases, with 9 bases between the two germline ends. This CDR3 is 15 amino acids long. The germline V gene encodes CDR1 MNHNY and CDR2 SVGAGI (reference sequence). CDR3 bases: TGTGCCAGCAGTTACCCCCCGCGAGGGGCCAACGTCCTGACTTTC. It encodes CASSYPPRGANVLTF.

The chain has TRBV20-1 and TRBJ2-1; D unresolved. This CDR3 has 11 residues. CDR1 DFQATT and CDR2 SNEGSKA come from the germline V gene (reference sequence). The ends were cut back, 3 bases at V and 13 bases at J, with 13 bases in the middle. CDR3 protein: CSASRQVGQFF. The DNA of the CDR3 is TGCAGTGCTAGCAGGCAGGTGGGTCAGTTCTTC.

As for this clone: Additional DNA sequences in this sample encode the identical CDR3. The rearrangement links TRBV5-1 to TRBJ1-2, with no clear D. CDR1 and CDR2 from the germline V gene are SGHRS and YFSETQ. This CDR3 is built from 13 residues. V was pared by 0 bases and J by 4 bases, with 7 bases between. CDR3 sequence (DNA): TGCGCCAGCAGCTTGGCGGGGATCTATGGCTACACCTTC. Translation: CASSLAGIYGYTF.

Worth noting for this clone: At the DNA level, this CDR3 is encoded by other sequences in the same sample as well. The chain couples TRBV18 to TRBJ1-4, with D tentatively TRBD1 (5 bases). Germline assignment: CDR1 KGHSH and CDR2 LQKENI. The CDR3 loop spans 14 amino acids. Between the trimmed V and J ends, which lost 3 bases and 4 bases, there was a span of 9 bases. CDR3 sequence: CASSPGRDNEKLFF. The CDR3 DNA follows: TGTGCCAGCTCACCGGGACGGGATAATGAAAAACTGTTTTTT.

The genes are TRBV27 and TRBJ2-2, with TRBD1 identical over 9 bases. The CDR3 runs 17 residues. With V trimmed by 4 bases and J by 2 bases, 8 bases remained unmatched. Germline V CDR1 and CDR2: MNHEY, SMNVEV (reference sequence). CDR3 sequence: CASSSLYRGLNTGELFF. The CDR3 region has the DNA TGTGCCAGCAGTTCCCTCTACAGGGGGCTTAACACCGGGGAGCTGTTTTTT.

This clone has more than one count but fewer than ten. The J gene is TRBJ1-1, the V gene TRBV28, with D maybe TRBD1 (5 bases). V lost 8 bases to trimming and J lost 5 bases, with 18 bases between them. CDR1 and CDR2 from the germline V gene are MDHEN and SYDVKM. The length of the CDR3 is 14 residues. The CDR3 sequence: CASPPPGGRTEAFF. Written as DNA, the CDR3 is TGTGCCAGCCCTCCCCCGGGGGGTAGGACTGAAGCTTTCTTT.

Comment on this clone: The identical CDR3 is also encoded by other nucleotide sequences in the sample. The gene calls are TRBV7-9 and TRBJ1-2, with D uncertain. V shed 1 base and J shed 7 bases, with 7 bases lying between them. Germline values: CDR1 SEHNR, CDR2 FQNEAQ (reference sequence). This CDR3 is built from 12 residues. In DNA, the CDR3 is TGTGCCAGCAGCTTAGATTCAGGTGGCTACACCTTC. This encodes CASSLDSGGYTF.

The chain couples TRBV29-1 to TRBJ1-2, with D perhaps matching TRBD1 (6 bases). Germline V gene sequence: CDR1 SQVTM, CDR2 ANQGSEA. The V end was cut by 6 bases, the J end by 4 bases, with 9 bases between. CDR3 size: 11 residues. The CDR3 loop reads CSVKDSYGYTF. CDR3 DNA: TGCAGCGTGAAGGACAGCTATGGCTACACCTTC.

J is TRBJ1-2 and V is TRBV7-9; D unclear. The ends were cut back, 5 bases at V and 6 bases at J, with 16 bases in the middle. This CDR3 region has 14 residues. Germline CDR1 is SEHNR and CDR2 is FQNEAQ (reference sequence). The CDR3 sequence: CASSDTGRADGYTF. CDR3 coding DNA: TGTGCCAGCAGCGACACGGGAAGAGCAGATGGCTACACCTTC.

The rearrangement links TRBV5-6 to TRBJ2-1, with TRBD2 matching 9 bases. The CDR3 length is 16 residues. With V trimmed by 4 bases and J by 0 bases, 5 bases remained unmatched. CDR1 and CDR2 from the germline V gene are SGHDT and YYEEEE. The CDR3 here is CASSKLAGLSYNEQFF. CDR3 nucleotides: TGTGCCAGCAGCAAACTAGCGGGCCTCTCCTACAATGAGCAGTTCTTC.

The chain combines TRBV28 with TRBJ1-2; D remains unclear. Germline V lookup: CDR1 MDHEN, CDR2 SYDVKM. Between the trimmed V and J ends, which lost 5 bases and 1 base, there was a span of 11 bases. This CDR3 spans 14 amino acids. The CDR3 DNA reads as TGTGCCAGCAGTGACCCGGTGGTTAACTATGGCTACACCTTC. It specifies CASSDPVVNYGYTF.